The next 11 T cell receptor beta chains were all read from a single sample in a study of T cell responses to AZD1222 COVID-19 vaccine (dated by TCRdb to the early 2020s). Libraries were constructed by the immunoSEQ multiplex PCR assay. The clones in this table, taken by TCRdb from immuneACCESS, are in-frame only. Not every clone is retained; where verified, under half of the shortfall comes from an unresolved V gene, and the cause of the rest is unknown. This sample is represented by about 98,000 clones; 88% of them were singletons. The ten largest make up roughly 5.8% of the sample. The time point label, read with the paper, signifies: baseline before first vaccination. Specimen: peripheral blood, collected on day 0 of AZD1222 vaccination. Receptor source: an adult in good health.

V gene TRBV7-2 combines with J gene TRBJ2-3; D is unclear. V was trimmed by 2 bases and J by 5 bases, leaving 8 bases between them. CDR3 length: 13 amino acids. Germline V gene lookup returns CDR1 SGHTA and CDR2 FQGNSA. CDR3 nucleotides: TGTGCCAGCAGCTTAAGAGGAAGAGATACGCAGTATTTT. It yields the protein CASSLRGRDTQYF.

The CDR3 region is CASSPQVGQGALGGYTF. The CDR3 DNA reads TGTGCCAGCAGCCCCCAGGTCGGACAGGGGGCTCTGGGTGGCTACACCTTC. The V gene is TRBV7-3, the J gene TRBJ1-2; 11 bases align to TRBD1. CDR3 length: 17 residues. With V trimmed by 5 bases and J by 7 bases, 15 bases remained unmatched. Germline V gene data show CDR1 as SGHTA and CDR2 as FQGTGA.

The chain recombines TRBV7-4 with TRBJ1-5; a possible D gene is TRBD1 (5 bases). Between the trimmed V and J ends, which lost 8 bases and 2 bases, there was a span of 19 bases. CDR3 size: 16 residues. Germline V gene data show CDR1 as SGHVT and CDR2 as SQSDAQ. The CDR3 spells CASPGAQGVGNQPQHF. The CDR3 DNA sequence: TGTGCCAGCCCGGGAGCCCAAGGGGTGGGCAATCAGCCCCAGCATTTT. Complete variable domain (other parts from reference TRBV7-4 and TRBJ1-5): GAGVSQSPRYKVAKRGRDVALRCDSISGHVTLYWYRQTLGQGSEVLTYSQSDAQRDKSGRPSGRFSAERPERSVSTLKIQRTEQGDSAVYLCASPGAQGVGNQPQHFGDGTRLSIL.

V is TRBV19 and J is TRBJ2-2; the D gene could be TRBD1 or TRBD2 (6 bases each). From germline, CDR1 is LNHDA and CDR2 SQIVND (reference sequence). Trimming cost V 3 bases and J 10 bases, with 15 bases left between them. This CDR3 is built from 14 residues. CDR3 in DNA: TGTGCCAGTAGTATGTCCAGGGGAGGTATGGAGCTGTTTTTT. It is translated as CASSMSRGGMELFF.

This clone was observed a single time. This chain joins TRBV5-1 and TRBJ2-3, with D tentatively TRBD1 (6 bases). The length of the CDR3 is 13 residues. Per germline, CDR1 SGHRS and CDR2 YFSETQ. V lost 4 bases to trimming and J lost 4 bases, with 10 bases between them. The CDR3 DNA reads TGCGCCAGCAGCCTAACAGGGTCAGATACGCAGTATTTT. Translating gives CASSLTGSDTQYF.

The chain's CDR3 is CSVPITGSSYEQYF. CDR3 sequence (DNA): TGCAGCGTACCGATTACAGGGAGCTCCTACGAGCAGTACTTC. The chain couples TRBV29-1 to TRBJ2-7, with a tentative D call TRBD1 (6 bases). V shed 6 bases and J shed 0 bases, with 15 bases lying between them. This CDR3 contains 14 residues. Germline V gene lookup returns CDR1 SQVTM and CDR2 ANQGSEA.

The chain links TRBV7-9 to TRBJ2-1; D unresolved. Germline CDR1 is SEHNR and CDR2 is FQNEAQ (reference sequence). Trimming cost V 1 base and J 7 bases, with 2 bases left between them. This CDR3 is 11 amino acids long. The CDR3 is CASSLENEQFF. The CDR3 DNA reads TGTGCCAGCAGCTTAGAGAATGAGCAGTTCTTC.

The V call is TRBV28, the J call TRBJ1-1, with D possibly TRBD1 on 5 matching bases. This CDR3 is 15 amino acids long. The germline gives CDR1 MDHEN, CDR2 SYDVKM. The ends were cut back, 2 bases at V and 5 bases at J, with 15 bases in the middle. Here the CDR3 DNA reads TGTGCCAGCAGTTTACTTGGGCAGGGAGGGACTGAAGCTTTCTTT. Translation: CASSLLGQGGTEAFF.

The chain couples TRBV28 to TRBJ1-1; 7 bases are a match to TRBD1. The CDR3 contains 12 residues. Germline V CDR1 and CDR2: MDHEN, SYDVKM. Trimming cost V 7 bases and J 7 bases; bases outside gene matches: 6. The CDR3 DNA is TGTGCCAGCATTGTGGGACAGCATGAAGCTTTCTTT. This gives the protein CASIVGQHEAFF.

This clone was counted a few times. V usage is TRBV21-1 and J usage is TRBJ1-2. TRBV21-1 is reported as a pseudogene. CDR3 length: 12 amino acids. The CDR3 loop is CASSKLSVGYTF. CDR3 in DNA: TGTGCCAGCAGCAAACTCAGCGTTGGCTACACCTTC.

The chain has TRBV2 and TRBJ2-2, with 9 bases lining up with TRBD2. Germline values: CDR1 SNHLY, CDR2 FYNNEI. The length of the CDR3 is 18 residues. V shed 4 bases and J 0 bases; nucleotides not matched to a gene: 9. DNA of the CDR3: TGTGCCAGCAGTGGGTACCGGCTAGCGGGACCGAACACCGGGGAGCTGTTTTTT. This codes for CASSGYRLAGPNTGELFF.